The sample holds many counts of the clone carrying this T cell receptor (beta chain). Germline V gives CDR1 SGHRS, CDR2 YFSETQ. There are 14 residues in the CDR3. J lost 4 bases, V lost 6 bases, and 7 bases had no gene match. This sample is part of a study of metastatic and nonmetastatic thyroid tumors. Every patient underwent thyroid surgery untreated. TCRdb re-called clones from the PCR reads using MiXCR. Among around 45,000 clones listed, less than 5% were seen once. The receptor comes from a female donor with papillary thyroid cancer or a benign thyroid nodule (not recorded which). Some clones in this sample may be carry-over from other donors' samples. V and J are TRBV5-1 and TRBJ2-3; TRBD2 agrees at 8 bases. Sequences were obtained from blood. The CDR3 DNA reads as TGCGCCAGCAACCTCGGGGGGGGTGCAGATACGCAGTATTTT. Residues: CASNLGGGADTQYF.